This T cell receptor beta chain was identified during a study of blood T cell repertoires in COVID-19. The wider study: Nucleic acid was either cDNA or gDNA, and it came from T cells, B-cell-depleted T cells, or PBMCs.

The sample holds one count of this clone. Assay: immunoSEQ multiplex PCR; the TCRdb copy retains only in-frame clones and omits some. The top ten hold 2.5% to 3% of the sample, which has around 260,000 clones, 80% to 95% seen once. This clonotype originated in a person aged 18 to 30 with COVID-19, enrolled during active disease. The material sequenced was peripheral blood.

The CDR3 DNA reads as TGTGCCAGCAGACCAAAAGTGGGGGGAGCAAAACTCACAGATACGCAGTATTTT. This gives the protein CASRPKVGGAKLTDTQYF. The V gene is TRBV21-1, the J gene TRBJ2-3; the table's D call, TRBD2, was not checked against the DNA. TRBV21-1 is assigned pseudogene status. The CDR3 is 18 residues long.